This T cell receptor (beta chain) was found in a study of blood T cell repertoires in COVID-19. Looking at the study overall: Samples came from the United States, Italy and Spain, spanning acute and convalescent COVID-19.

A single count supports this clone. Germline V gene sequence: CDR1 MDHEN, CDR2 SYDVKM. This CDR3 is 14 amino acids long. V lost 2 bases and J 3 bases, leaving 11 bases between the germline ends. As processed by the authors: From reference gene primer amplification, estimates of nucleated cell counts were derived. TCRdb keeps only in-frame clones here, not all; method: immunoSEQ multiplex PCR. D and trimming come from the DNA, and the V and J calls and clone size come from that table. The sample holds some 340,000 clones, 83% seen once. Cohorts were determined from participant-reported clinical history.

The chain has TRBV28 and TRBJ2-7; D unclear. Sequenced material: PBMCs or T cells enriched from blood (not recorded which). The clonotype was recovered from a woman aged 45-59 years who had recovered from COVID-19. CDR3 bases: TGTGCCAGCAGTTTAACGTTGCGAGACTACGAGCAGTACTTC. This encodes CASSLTLRDYEQYF.